This T cell receptor (beta chain) was identified in a study of blood T cells in healthy people across ages. Overall study findings and caveats: Diversity was higher, and naive CD4+ cells more numerous, in long-lived donors than in aged donors. Diversity figures based on one million T cells were deemed too low.

Combining a sample-barcoded 5' primer with a J-beta primer mix, a second PCR ran for roughly 7 to 11 cycles. Carrying 12 random nucleotides, a template-switch adaptor labeled each individual cDNA molecule. Per sample, CDR3-containing paired-end reads numbered at least 2.5 million. TCRdb re-analysed the 5' RACE reads in MiXCR, keeping a single row per CDR3 protein. The sample shows hundreds of thousands of distinct CDR3 sequences, approximately 52% of them seen only once. With regard to this clonotype: The target antigen is unknown.

The CDR3 has 14 residues. Germline CDR1 is MGHDK and CDR2 is SYGVNS. V shed 8 bases and J shed 7 bases, with 19 bases lying between them. Sequences were obtained from blood. The gene calls are TRBV25-1 and TRBJ2-3; unclear D gene. This receptor was identified in a woman over 75 in good health. The CDR3 coding sequence is TGTGCCAGCGCTCCCGGGCTCACCCCCTATACGCAGTATTTT. Amino acid sequence: CASAPGLTPYTQYF.